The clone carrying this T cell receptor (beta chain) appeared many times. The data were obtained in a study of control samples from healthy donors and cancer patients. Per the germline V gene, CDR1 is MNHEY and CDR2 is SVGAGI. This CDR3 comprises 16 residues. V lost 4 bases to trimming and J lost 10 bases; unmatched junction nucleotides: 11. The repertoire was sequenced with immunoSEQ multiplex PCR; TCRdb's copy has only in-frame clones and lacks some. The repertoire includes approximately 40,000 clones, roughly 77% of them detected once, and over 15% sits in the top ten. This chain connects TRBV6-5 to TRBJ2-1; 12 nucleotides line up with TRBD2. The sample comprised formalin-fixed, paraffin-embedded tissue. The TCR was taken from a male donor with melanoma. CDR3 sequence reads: CASSSLTSGGQEEQFF. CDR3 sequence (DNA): TGTGCCAGCAGTTCGTTGACTAGCGGGGGCCAGGAGGAGCAGTTCTTC.